A selection of T cell receptor beta chains follows, all from one sample in a study of beta chain features in type 1 diabetes. Some clones are missing from TCRdb's copy, which holds only in-frame ones; the method was immunoSEQ multiplex PCR. The table includes about 340,000 clones, roughly 8.8% detected once. The sequenced sample consisted of central memory CD4+ T cells from blood. These TCRs come from a man between 25 and 39 years old with type 1 diabetes. CDR3s include the opening cysteine and the closing phenylalanine or tryptophan. The order of the fields is J gene, D gene, CDR3 length, V gene, clone size, CDR3 protein, CDR3 DNA. D genes are given only for firm matches. The size field is filled for only some rows; it gives once, few, many or a size class.

TRBJ2-2 | - | 14 | TRBV4-3 | - | CASSQGRVPGELFF | TGCGCCAGCAGCCAAGGAAGGGTTCCCGGGGAGCTGTTTTTT
TRBJ1-2 | TRBD1 | 11 | TRBV29-1 | few | CSVDTGGGYTF | TGCAGCGTGGATACAGGGGGGGGCTACACCTTC
TRBJ2-5 | - | 11 | TRBV28 | - | CASSFLETQYF | -
TRBJ1-6 | - | 13 | TRBV28 | - | CASSTTYNSPLHF | TGTGCCAGCAGTACCACCTATAATTCACCCCTCCACTTT
TRBJ1-1 | - | 14 | TRBV7-2 | - | CASSLQAGGAEAFF | TGTGCCAGCAGCTTACAAGCCGGGGGTGCTGAAGCTTTCTTT
TRBJ1-5 | TRBD1 | 15 | TRBV7-9 | few | CASSRTGGENQPQHF | TGTGCCAGCAGCCGGACAGGGGGCGAGAACCAGCCCCAGCATTTT
TRBJ2-3 | - | 14 | TRBV15 | few | CATSREGEIHTQYF | TGTGCCACCAGCAGAGAGGGCGAAATACATACGCAGTATTTT
TRBJ2-6 | - | 16 | TRBV19 | - | CASAQGGSSGANVLTF | TGTGCCAGCGCTCAGGGCGGTTCCTCTGGGGCCAACGTCCTGACTTTC
TRBJ2-6 | - | 14 | TRBV19 | few | CASIPGPGANVLTF | TGTGCCAGTATCCCAGGGCCTGGGGCCAACGTCCTGACTTTC
TRBJ1-2 | - | 13 | TRBV6-6 | few | CASNLLGDYGYTF | TGTGCCAGCAACCTTCTGGGGGACTATGGCTACACCTTC
TRBJ2-5 | TRBD1 | 13 | TRBV5-5 | few | CASSGTDKETQYF | TGTGCCAGCAGCGGGACAGATAAAGAGACCCAGTACTTC
TRBJ2-7 | TRBD1 | 13 | TRBV4-3 | few | CASSQGQGGEQYF | TGCGCCAGCAGCCAAGGACAGGGGGGCGAGCAGTACTTC
TRBJ2-5 | TRBD2 | 17 | TRBV11-2 | few | CASSRWTSGGARETQYF | TGTGCCAGCAGCCGATGGACTAGCGGGGGGGCTAGGGAGACCCAGTACTTC
TRBJ2-7 | TRBD1 | 15 | TRBV11-2 | - | CASSLGGTGGFEQYF | TGTGCCAGCAGCTTAGGGGGCACAGGGGGTTTCGAGCAGTACTTC
TRBJ2-3 | - | 15 | TRBV7-9 | - | CASSREGVSTDTQYF | TGTGCCAGCAGCCGCGAGGGCGTAAGCACAGATACGCAGTATTTT
TRBJ1-6 | - | 14 | TRBV7-2 | few | CASSLDTGNSPLHF | TGTGCCAGCAGCTTAGATACGGGGAATTCACCCCTCCACTTT
TRBJ2-7 | TRBD2 | 15 | TRBV7-2 | few | CASSSAGGPKYEQYF | TGTGCCAGCAGCTCGGCGGGGGGCCCTAAATACGAGCAGTACTTC
TRBJ2-7 | - | 15 | TRBV29-1 | few | CSVDLWSGSGYEQYF | TGCAGCGTTGACCTATGGTCAGGAAGTGGCTACGAGCAGTACTTC
TRBJ2-1 | TRBD2 | 14 | TRBV25-1 | - | CASGPTSGVNEQFF | TGTGCCAGCGGACCGACTAGCGGGGTTAATGAGCAGTTCTTC
TRBJ2-3 | TRBD2 | 17 | TRBV9 | - | CASSAEITSGSTDTQYF | TGTGCCAGCAGCGCGGAGATCACTAGCGGGAGCACAGATACGCAGTATTTT
TRBJ2-1 | - | 15 | TRBV6-5 | - | CASSYTGGRFDEQFF | TGTGCCAGCAGTTACACGGGGGGCCGTTTTGATGAGCAGTTCTTC
TRBJ1-2 | - | 16 | TRBV2 | few | CASSEFFAERAYGYTF | TGTGCCAGCAGTGAATTTTTCGCTGAGAGGGCCTATGGCTACACCTTC
TRBJ1-1 | TRBD1 | 15 | TRBV28 | - | CASTPQGGAGVEAFF | TGTGCCAGCACCCCCCAAGGGGGCGCCGGGGTTGAAGCTTTCTTT
TRBJ1-2 | - | 12 | TRBV11-3 | - | CASSFSGEGYTF | TGTGCCAGCAGCTTTTCAGGGGAGGGCTACACCTTC
TRBJ1-5 | - | 14 | TRBV6-6 | - | CASSYSRANQPQHF | TGTGCCAGCAGTTACTCGCGGGCCAATCAGCCCCAGCATTTT
TRBJ2-1 | - | 13 | TRBV5-3 | - | CAGGLDGNNEQFF | TGTGCCGGAGGACTGGACGGGAACAATGAGCAGTTCTTC
TRBJ2-5 | TRBD1 | 14 | TRBV7-2 | few | CASSPETGKETQYF | TGTGCCAGCAGCCCCGAGACAGGGAAGGAGACCCAGTACTTC
TRBJ1-5 | - | 15 | TRBV6-1 | - | CASSEDGGSNQPQHF | TGTGCCAGCAGTGAAGATGGGGGAAGCAATCAGCCCCAGCATTTT
TRBJ1-5 | TRBD1 | 15 | TRBV14 | - | CASSQAGGSNQPQHF | TGTGCCAGCAGCCAGGCAGGGGGTAGCAATCAGCCCCAGCATTTT
TRBJ2-2 | TRBD2 | 15 | TRBV7-8 | - | CASRSGLAPTGELFF | TGTGCCAGCAGGTCGGGACTAGCCCCCACCGGGGAGCTGTTTTTT
TRBJ1-5 | - | 14 | TRBV5-1 | few | CASRTGDSNQPQHF | TGCGCCAGCAGAACAGGAGATAGCAATCAGCCCCAGCATTTT
TRBJ1-4 | - | 16 | TRBV9 | few | CASSVQVDGHKEKLFF | TGTGCCAGCAGCGTACAGGTGGATGGACACAAAGAAAAACTGTTTTTT
TRBJ2-3 | - | 15 | TRBV7-2 | - | CASSRLGRQPDTQYF | TGTGCCAGCAGCCGTTTGGGACGACAGCCAGATACGCAGTATTTT